This entry lists 25 T cell receptor beta chains sequenced from one sample in a study of Ad26.COV2.S vaccination and SARS-CoV-2 variants (dated by TCRdb to about 2021). Per the publication, the treatment or condition label means: around 19 received Ad26.COV2.S at low or high dose, single or two shots; 5 received placebo; per-sample allocation not given. Repertoires of vaccine and placebo recipients were sequenced from samples taken on day 63 after the first injection. Libraries were constructed by the immunoSEQ multiplex PCR assay. TCRdb provides this immuneACCESS table in a form limited to in-frame rearrangements. Some clones are lacking; in checked studies, under half of them reflect an unresolved V gene, and why the rest are absent is not known. The sample yields 440,000 or so clones; about nine tenths were counted once. Roughly 3.9% of the sample is in the top ten clones. Specimen: peripheral blood, collected in a trial of Ad26.COV2.S vaccine versus placebo. The receptors shown here come from a person between 18 and 60 years old who received the Ad26.COV2.S COVID-19 vaccine or a placebo.

V gene TRBV11-2 combines with J gene TRBJ2-7, with TRBD1 identical over 7 bases. Germline trimming cut 2 bases from V and 0 bases from J; bases unmatched to any gene: 7. Germline CDR1 is SGHAT and CDR2 is FQNNGV. The CDR3 length is 16 residues. The CDR3 loop reads CASSLRRQGSSYEQYF. As DNA, the CDR3 is TGTGCCAGCAGCTTACGGAGACAGGGAAGCTCCTACGAGCAGTACTTC.

CDR3 in amino acids: CATSDLAGTGNTIYF. CDR3 sequence (DNA): TGTGCCACCAGTGATTTAGCAGGTACTGGAAACACCATATATTTT. The chain couples TRBV24-1 to TRBJ1-3, with D unclear. Germline V gene sequence: CDR1 KGHDR, CDR2 SFDVKD. The CDR3 runs 15 residues. Trimming took off 1 base at V and 2 bases at J, with 8 bases between the two ends.

To note about this clone: This specimen includes other DNA sequences encoding the same CDR3. The rearrangement joins TRBV7-9 to TRBJ1-6, with no clear D. The CDR3 runs 12 residues. CDR1 is SEHNR, CDR2 FQNEAQ, per germline (reference sequence). Trimming stripped 2 bases from V and 7 bases from J, with 3 bases between. The CDR3 nucleotides are TGTGCCAGCAGCTTACCAAATTCACCCCTCCACTTT. Translated: CASSLPNSPLHF.

As concerns this clone: Other DNA variants within this sample encode the same CDR3. The genes are TRBV20-1 and TRBJ1-1; D is unresolved. Trimming left V 4 bases short and J 1 base short, with 4 bases between. Germline CDR1 and CDR2: DFQATT and SNEGSKA (reference sequence). The CDR3 length is 11 residues. The CDR3 here is CSATGNTEAFF. CDR3 coding DNA: TGCAGTGCTACGGGGAACACTGAAGCTTTCTTT.

With regard to this clone: At one end the junction does not follow the germline gene, possibly because of a read error. This sequence joins TRBV9 and TRBJ2-3; tentatively, D is TRBD1 or TRBD2 (5 bases each). Germline loops: CDR1 SGDLS, CDR2 YYNGEE. The CDR3 has 15 residues. The CDR3 bases are TGTGCCAGCAGCGTAGGAGGGACGACTACAGCTACGCAGTATTTT. Its translation is CASSVGGTTTATQYF.

The V and J genes are TRBV13 and TRBJ2-1; 12 nucleotides agree with TRBD2. The J segment lost 6 bases and the V segment lost 5 bases, leaving 2 bases of the junction unmatched. The CDR3 has 14 residues. Germline V gives CDR1 PRHDT, CDR2 FYEKMQ (reference sequence). The CDR3 bases are TGTGCCAGCAGCCCGACTAGCGGGAGCAATGAGCAGTTCTTC. This encodes CASSPTSGSNEQFF.

This sequence joins TRBV6-6 and TRBJ2-7, with 8 bases matching TRBD2. Germline V gene lookup returns CDR1 MNHNY and CDR2 SVGAGI (reference sequence). There are 16 residues in the CDR3. V was pared by 5 bases and J by 2 bases, with 11 bases of the junction left unmatched. The CDR3 bases are TGTGCCAGCAGTCCCTTCGCGGGCGGGAGGACCTACGAGCAGTACTTC. This encodes CASSPFAGGRTYEQYF.

This CDR3 is CASSLTSAYTGELFF. CDR3 bases: TGTGCCAGCAGTTTAACTAGCGCATACACCGGGGAGCTGTTTTTT. The J gene is TRBJ2-2, the V gene TRBV27, with TRBD2 matching 7 bases. The germline gives CDR1 MNHEY, CDR2 SMNVEV (reference sequence). V gave up 2 bases and J gave up 3 bases; unmatched junction bases: 3. This CDR3 spans 15 amino acids.

The CDR3 DNA reads as TGTGCCAGCAGCTCCATGTCCCTAGCGGACGAGCAGTACTTC. The encoded protein is CASSSMSLADEQYF. This chain connects TRBV11-2 to TRBJ2-7; 7 bases line up with TRBD2. Trimming cost V 4 bases and J 5 bases; bases outside gene matches: 8. This CDR3 contains 14 residues. Germline CDR1 and CDR2: SGHAT and FQNNGV.

The DNA for the CDR3 is TGCGCCAGCAGCTTGGCTTTAGGGGACAGGGCGTACGAGCAGTACTTC. Its translation is CASSLALGDRAYEQYF. The chain has TRBV5-1 and TRBJ2-7, with 9 bases lining up with TRBD1. This CDR3 contains 16 residues. The V and J ends lost 0 bases and 4 bases, in that order; junction bases with no gene match: 8. Germline V gives CDR1 SGHRS, CDR2 YFSETQ.

This clone has a single count. The rearrangement links TRBV7-9 to TRBJ2-5; 11 positions agree with TRBD2. This CDR3 has 16 residues. Germline values: CDR1 SEHNR, CDR2 FQNEAQ (reference sequence). V lost 11 bases and J lost 5; bases outside the gene matches: 16. CDR3 in DNA: TGTGCCGTCAGCAGGGTCGGGACTAGCGGTTTGGAGACCCAGTACTTC. Translation gives CAVSRVGTSGLETQYF.

This clone appeared once. The rearrangement uses TRBV7-8 and TRBJ1-1; D may be TRBD1 (5 bases). CDR1 SGHVS and CDR2 FQNEAQ come from the germline V gene. This CDR3 contains 14 residues. Trimming left V 3 bases short and J 3 bases short, with 11 bases between. The CDR3 coding sequence is TGTGCCAGCAGCTTTGGGGCGGGGGACACTGAAGCTTTCTTT. Translation: CASSFGAGDTEAFF.

This rearrangement joins TRBV13 to TRBJ2-7; no reliable D call. Germline V CDR1 and CDR2: PRHDT, FYEKMQ (reference sequence). Trimming removed 5 bases from V and 1 base from J, with 24 bases in between. This CDR3 is 18 amino acids long. Here the CDR3 DNA reads TGTGCCAGCAGCCCAGACCCCCAGTCGGGCGGAGCATCCTACGAGCAGTACTTC. Translated, it gives CASSPDPQSGGASYEQYF. Drawing the rest from reference TRBV13 and TRBJ2-7, the complete variable domain is AAGVIQSPRHLIKEKRETATLKCYPIPRHDTVYWYQQGPGQDPQFLISFYEKMQSDKGSIPDRFSAQQFSDYHSELNMSSLELGDSALYFCASSPDPQSGGASYEQYFGPGTRLTVT.

V gene TRBV4-2 combines with J gene TRBJ2-2; TRBD2 matches 10 bases. The CDR3 length is 18 residues. The V gene end was trimmed by 2 bases and the J gene end by 5 bases; junction bases not matched to a gene: 11. The germline V gene encodes CDR1 LGHNA and CDR2 YNFKEQ. The CDR3 nucleotides read TGTGCCAGCAGCCAATGGAGCGGGAGGGGCCCCGGGACCGGGGAGCTGTTTTTT. Its translation: CASSQWSGRGPGTGELFF.

This chain links TRBV5-1 with TRBJ2-7; 7 bases line up with TRBD2. This CDR3 has 16 residues. The V segment lost 4 bases and the J segment 1 base; nucleotides outside the gene matches: 11. Germline V gene data show CDR1 as SGHRS and CDR2 as YFSETQ. The chain's CDR3 is CASSVAGGTLSYEQYF. DNA of the CDR3: TGCGCCAGCAGCGTAGCGGGTGGGACCCTTTCCTACGAGCAGTACTTC.

The genes are TRBV29-1 and TRBJ1-2, with unresolved D. Trimming took off 3 bases at V and 0 bases at J, with 5 bases between the two ends. The CDR3 runs 12 residues. In germline, CDR1 is SQVTM, CDR2 ANQGSEA. The CDR3 DNA is TGCAGCGTTGATCGTGCTAACTATGGCTACACCTTC. Protein: CSVDRANYGYTF.

Here the CDR3 DNA reads TGTGCCAGCAGCCCAACAGGGTACAATGAGCAGTTCTTC. Protein product: CASSPTGYNEQFF. This rearrangement joins TRBV7-6 to TRBJ2-1, with D perhaps TRBD1 (6 bases). CDR1 and CDR2 from the germline V gene are SGHVS and FNYEAQ. The CDR3 loop spans 13 amino acids. The V and J ends lost 5 bases and 4 bases respectively, with 9 bases between them.

This chain connects TRBV28 to TRBJ1-4; no definite D call. Germline V gene sequence: CDR1 MDHEN, CDR2 SYDVKM. V was cut by 5 bases and J by 0 bases, with 7 bases left in between. The CDR3 spans 14 residues. CDR3: CASSTVATNEKLFF. Written as DNA, the CDR3 is TGTGCCAGCAGTACCGTTGCAACTAATGAAAAACTGTTTTTT.

The rearrangement uses TRBV28 and TRBJ1-5; D possibly corresponds to TRBD1 (5 bases). Trimming removed 3 bases from V and 6 bases from J, with 21 bases in between. Per the germline V gene, CDR1 is MDHEN and CDR2 is SYDVKM. This CDR3 has 17 residues. CDR3 residues: CASSLGQPRRIGQPQHF. In DNA form, the CDR3 reads TGTGCCAGCAGTTTGGGGCAGCCACGTAGGATCGGTCAGCCCCAGCATTTT.

The gene calls are TRBV6-5 and TRBJ1-6; D possibly corresponds to TRBD1 (5 bases). CDR3 length: 14 amino acids. Trimming cost V 3 bases and J 5 bases, with 8 bases left between them. Germline-derived CDR1 and CDR2 are MNHEY and SVGAGI. Written as DNA, the CDR3 is TGTGCCAGCAGTTATCGGGGGGATAATTCACCCCTCCACTTT. Encoded protein: CASSYRGDNSPLHF.

This sequence joins TRBV12-3 or TRBV12-4 and TRBJ1-1; TRBD1 might be the D (5 bases). V shed 7 bases and J shed 11 bases, with 14 bases lying between them. CDR3 length: 11 amino acids. DNA for the CDR3: TGTGCCAGCAACCTGGGGGGGGAGGCTTTCTTT. It yields the protein CASNLGGEAFF.

J is TRBJ2-1 and V is TRBV4-1; no clear D. From germline, CDR1 is MGHRA and CDR2 YSYEKL. The CDR3 covers 16 residues. V was trimmed by 0 bases and J by 0 bases, leaving 9 bases between them. The CDR3 spells CASSQEAGFSYNEQFF. In nucleotides, the CDR3 is TGCGCCAGCAGCCAAGAGGCCGGGTTCTCCTACAATGAGCAGTTCTTC.

The chain carries TRBV30 and TRBJ2-7, with D unresolved. Deletions cut 0 bases from V and 2 bases from J, with 20 bases between. The CDR3 has 17 amino acids. CDR1 is GTSNPN, CDR2 SVGIG, per germline (reference sequence). CDR3 protein: CAWSVTGPIIPPYEQYF. The DNA of the CDR3 is TGTGCCTGGAGTGTAACCGGCCCCATAATCCCACCCTACGAGCAGTACTTC. Together with reference TRBV30 and TRBJ2-7, the CDR3 gives the full variable domain: SQTIHQWPATLVQPVGSPLSLECTVEGTSNPNLYWYRQAAGRGLQLLFYSVGIGQISSEVPQNLSASRPQDRQFILSSKKLLLSDSGFYLCAWSVTGPIIPPYEQYFGPGTRLTVT.

DNA for the CDR3: TGTGCCAGCAGCGTTAGCGGGAGACGGAACACCGGGGAGCTGTTTTTT. Translating gives CASSVSGRRNTGELFF. The chain employs TRBV9 and TRBJ2-2, with 9 bases aligning to TRBD2. Germline V gene data show CDR1 as SGDLS and CDR2 as YYNGEE. The CDR3 has 16 residues. J lost 1 base, V lost 2 bases, and 3 bases had no gene match.

V gene TRBV7-9 combines with J gene TRBJ2-2, with 9 bases fitting TRBD2. Germline assignment: CDR1 SEHNR and CDR2 FQNEAQ (reference sequence). Trimming removed 5 bases from V and 1 base from J; junction bases left unmatched: 14. The CDR3 contains 19 residues. CDR3 nucleotides: TGTGCCAGCAGCACCCCTTTAGGCGGGAGGGCCCAGAACACCGGGGAGCTGTTTTTT. Protein sequence: CASSTPLGGRAQNTGELFF.